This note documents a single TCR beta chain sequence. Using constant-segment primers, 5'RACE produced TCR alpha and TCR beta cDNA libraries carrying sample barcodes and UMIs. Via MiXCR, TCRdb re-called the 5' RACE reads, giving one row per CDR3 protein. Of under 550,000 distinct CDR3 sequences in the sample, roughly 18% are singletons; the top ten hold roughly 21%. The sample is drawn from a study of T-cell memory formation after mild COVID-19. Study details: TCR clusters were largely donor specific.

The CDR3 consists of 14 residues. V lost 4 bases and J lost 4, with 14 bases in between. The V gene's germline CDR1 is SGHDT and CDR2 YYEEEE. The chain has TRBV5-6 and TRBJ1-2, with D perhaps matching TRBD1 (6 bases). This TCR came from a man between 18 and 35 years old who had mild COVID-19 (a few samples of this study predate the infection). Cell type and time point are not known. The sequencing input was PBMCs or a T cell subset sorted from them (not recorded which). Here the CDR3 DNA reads TGTGCCAGCAGCAGTTTTGACAGGCCCTATGGCTACACCTTC. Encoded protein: CASSSFDRPYGYTF.